Listed here are 2 T cell receptor beta chains from one sample, sequenced in a study of blood T cell repertoires in COVID-19. The table came from immunoSEQ multiplex PCR; TCRdb's copy has only in-frame clones and leaves some out. This sample has 80,000 or so clones, with roughly 91% found just once. Sequences were obtained from peripheral blood. Receptor source: a woman between 45 and 60 years old in a cohort sampled during active COVID-19.

The CDR3 sequence is CASRESLLAEPQHF. The CDR3 bases are TGTGCCAGTAGGGAGAGTCTATTGGCGGAGCCCCAGCATTTT. V usage is TRBV19 and J usage is TRBJ1-5; D is unresolved. The V gene lost 6 bases and the J gene lost 8 bases, with 17 bases spanning the gap. CDR3 length equals 14 residues. Germline CDR1 and CDR2: LNHDA and SQIVND (reference sequence).

This clone showed up just once. The rearrangement uses TRBV6-1 and TRBJ2-3, with D possibly matching TRBD2 (5 bases). CDR3 length: 15 residues. Germline-derived CDR1 and CDR2 are MNHNS and SASEGT. Trimming stripped 4 bases from V and 1 base from J, with 12 bases between. The CDR3 loop reads CASSVATSGTDTQYF. The CDR3 bases are TGTGCCAGCAGTGTAGCGACATCTGGCACAGATACGCAGTATTTT.